This is a list of T cell receptor beta chains from one sample in a study of graft-versus-host responses after intestinal transplantation. Their target antigens are unknown. The assay was immunoSEQ multiplex PCR, and TCRdb's table has in-frame clones only and misses some. The sample contains tens of thousands of clones, 90% to 95% of which appear only once. The sequences come from unstimulated CD8+ T cells sorted from spleen or lymph node cells, collected before intestinal transplant. All receptors come from a human donor who received an intestinal transplant. Both conserved end residues are trimmed from each CDR3. A D gene is named only where the DNA matches it firmly. Size is stated for part of the rows, as once, few or many counts, or as a class when the clone is expanded.

>TRBD1|TRBV7-2|-|TRBJ2-6
ASSAAGQGNSGANVLT
>-|TRBV9|-|TRBJ2-7
ASSVTSLGGEQY
>TRBD2|TRBV13|-|TRBJ2-7
ASSSGLAYEQY
>TRBD1|TRBV4-1|-|TRBJ1-1
ASSHTTGDTEAF
>TRBD2|TRBV7-6|-|TRBJ2-1
ASSLDRGLAEYNEQF
>TRBD2|TRBV29-1|-|TRBJ2-5
SVGLAGGPYQETQY
>TRBD2|TRBV30|-|TRBJ2-1
AWSELAGDYNEQF
>TRBD2|TRBV6-1|once|TRBJ2-3
ASSDSGTIIGDTQY
>-|TRBV7-9|-|TRBJ2-1
ASSARTARATYNEQF
>-|TRBV9|-|TRBJ1-3
ASTRGGTPISGNTIY
>TRBD1|TRBV5-6|-|TRBJ2-3
ASSLSGTGWTDTQY
>TRBD1|TRBV10-3|-|TRBJ1-1
AISDPTGGNTEAF
>TRBD2|TRBV14|-|TRBJ2-5
ASSQEVLAGMQETQY
>TRBD2|TRBV29-1|-|TRBJ2-1
SVEVTSKGEQF
>-|TRBV10-1|-|TRBJ2-5
ASSERDREETQY
>TRBD1|TRBV27|-|TRBJ1-5
ASSPGQGAGWNQPQH
>-|TRBV19|-|TRBJ2-7
ASSISAGTYEQY
>-|TRBV7-9|once|TRBJ2-3
AIINLALGGTDTQY
>TRBD2|TRBV9|-|TRBJ2-1
ASSVDWERGAHYNEQF
>-|TRBV19|-|TRBJ1-5
ASTNGGQPQH
>-|TRBV10-1|few|TRBJ2-7
ASTTRDTEQY
>-|TRBV13|once|TRBJ1-4
ASSGAWDLRPEKLF
>-|TRBV25-1|-|TRBJ2-2
ASSDYYEIGGRTGELF
>-|TRBV19|-|TRBJ1-2
ASRLQGYYGYT
>-|TRBV13|-|TRBJ1-1
ASSGGENTEAF
>-|TRBV29-1|-|TRBJ2-1
SVEVGQRSYNEQF
>-|TRBV5-6|-|TRBJ1-2
ASSLLAGNGYT
>TRBD2|TRBV19|-|TRBJ2-7
ASSNSGGSYEQY